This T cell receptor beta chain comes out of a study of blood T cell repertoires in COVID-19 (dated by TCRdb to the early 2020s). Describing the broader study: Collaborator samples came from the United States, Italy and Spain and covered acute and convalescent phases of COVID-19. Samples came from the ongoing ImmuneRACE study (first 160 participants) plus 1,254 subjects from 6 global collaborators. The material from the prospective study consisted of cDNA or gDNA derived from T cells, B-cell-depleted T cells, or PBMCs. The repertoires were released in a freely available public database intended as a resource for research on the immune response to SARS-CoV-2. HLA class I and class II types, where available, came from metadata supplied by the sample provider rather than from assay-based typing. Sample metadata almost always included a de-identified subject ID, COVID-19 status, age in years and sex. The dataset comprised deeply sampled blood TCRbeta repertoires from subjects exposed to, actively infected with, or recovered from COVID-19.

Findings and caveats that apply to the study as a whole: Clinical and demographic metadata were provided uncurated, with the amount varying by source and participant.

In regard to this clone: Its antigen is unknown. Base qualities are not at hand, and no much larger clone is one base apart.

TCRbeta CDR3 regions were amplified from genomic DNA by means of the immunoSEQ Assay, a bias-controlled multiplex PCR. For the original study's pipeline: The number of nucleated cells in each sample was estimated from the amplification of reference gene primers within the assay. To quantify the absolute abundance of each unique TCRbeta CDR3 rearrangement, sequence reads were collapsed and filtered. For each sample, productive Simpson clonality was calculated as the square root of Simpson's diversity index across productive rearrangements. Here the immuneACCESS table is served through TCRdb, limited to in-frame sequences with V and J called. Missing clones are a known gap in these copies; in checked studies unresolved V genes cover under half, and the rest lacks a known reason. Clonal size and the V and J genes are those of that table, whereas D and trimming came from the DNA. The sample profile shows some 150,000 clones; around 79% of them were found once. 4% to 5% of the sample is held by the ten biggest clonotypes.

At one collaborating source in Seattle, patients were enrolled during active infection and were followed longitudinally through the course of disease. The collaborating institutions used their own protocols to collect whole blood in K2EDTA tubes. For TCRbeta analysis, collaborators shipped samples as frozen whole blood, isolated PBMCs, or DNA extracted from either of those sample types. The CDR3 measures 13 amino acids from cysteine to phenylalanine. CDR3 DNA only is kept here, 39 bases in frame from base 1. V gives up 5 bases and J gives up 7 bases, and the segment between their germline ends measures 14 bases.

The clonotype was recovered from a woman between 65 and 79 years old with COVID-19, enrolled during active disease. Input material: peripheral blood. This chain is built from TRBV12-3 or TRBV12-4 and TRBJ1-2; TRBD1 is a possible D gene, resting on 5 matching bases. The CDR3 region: CASSPTWGGGYTF. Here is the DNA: TGTGCCAGCAGTCCCACCTGGGGCGGTGGCTACACCTTC.